A selection of T cell receptor beta chains follows, all from one sample in a study of CD8+CD57+ T cells in acquired aplastic anemia. Each CDR3 protein is one row after TCRdb ran MiXCR on the reads. The sample carries about 62,000 distinct CDR3 sequences, about 50% recorded once. The sequencing sample was made of sorted CD4+, CD8+, or CD8+CD57+ T cells (not recorded which) from PBMCs. The source is a human donor in good health, serving as a control. Both conserved end residues are trimmed from each CDR3. Each record gives: J gene, V gene, CDR3 protein.

>TRBJ2-7|TRBV27
ASSTSGKSYEQY
>TRBJ2-3|TRBV29-1
SVEGEGDTQY
>TRBJ1-1|TRBV19
ASSQGPGAMAF
>TRBJ2-3|TRBV2
ASRSREGWTDTQY
>TRBJ2-7|TRBV7-2
ASSYGQPSYEQY
>TRBJ2-7|TRBV7-2
ASSRDLSSYEQC
>TRBJ2-7|TRBV20-1
SARTLAGVGEQY
>TRBJ2-7|TRBV25-1
ASSDQGYYEQY
>TRBJ2-3|TRBV5-1
ASSLFAAVGGTDTQY
>TRBJ2-3|TRBV29-1
SVTRTSGSADTQY
>TRBJ2-1|TRBV12-3/TRBV12-4
AIRLRDEQF
>TRBJ2-2|TRBV18
ASSPPTTGELF
>TRBJ1-2|TRBV2
ASGRDRGNYGYT
>TRBJ1-6|TRBV2
ASSDRPSNSPLH
>TRBJ2-7|TRBV9
ASSASGQAGYEQY
>TRBJ2-2|TRBV19
ASSIRLGTANTGELF
>TRBJ2-6|TRBV7-3
ASSQRGANVLT
>-|TRBV10-3
AISDTYNEQF
>TRBJ1-2|TRBV19
ASSEMMTYGYT
>TRBJ2-1|TRBV6-1
ASSLDSFSYNEQF
>TRBJ2-3|TRBV6-1
ASLTGDTQY
>TRBJ1-3|TRBV30
AWSRGQLGNTIY
>TRBJ1-5|TRBV24-1
ATSGPGHQPQH
>TRBJ1-2|TRBV25-1
ASSENYGYT
>TRBJ2-7|TRBV11-1
ASSPAASSYSSYEQY
>TRBJ1-1|TRBV20-1
SASGLVPRTGAPEAF
>TRBJ2-7|TRBV2
ASSEGTGNPYEQY
>TRBJ1-3|TRBV10-3
AIKANSGNTIY
>TRBJ2-1|TRBV7-3
ASSNDRGLEQF
>TRBJ2-7|TRBV19
ASKTGIYEQY
>TRBJ2-1|TRBV6-1
ASSPGTSGKNKQF
>TRBJ2-1|TRBV19
ASSGRDRDSNEQF
>TRBJ2-7|TRBV15
ATSRGASAYEQY
>TRBJ2-3|TRBV10-3
AISDGQPTSTDTQY
>TRBJ1-1|TRBV11-2
ASSSTERRMNTEAF
>TRBJ2-7|TRBV6-5
ASSYPTRGYEQY
>TRBJ1-1|TRBV5-6
ASRSGVGYTEAF
>TRBJ2-1|TRBV2
ASSEGSGRADEQF
>TRBJ1-2|TRBV6-1
ASSRAGTDGYT
>TRBJ1-1|TRBV9
ASSEYSGHTEAF
>TRBJ1-5|TRBV24-1
ATSDSTGAPYNEPQH
>TRBJ1-2|TRBV25-1
ASSDLGQGAGGYT
>TRBJ1-5|TRBV6-1
ASGPLWVSNQPQH
>TRBJ2-7|TRBV4-1
ASSQDQRSYEQY
>TRBJ1-1|TRBV9
ASSVGQGNTEAF